The clone carrying this TCR beta chain was detected a few times. Clones were sequenced by immunoSEQ multiplex PCR, and TCRdb holds only the in-frame ones, with some missing. Of 100,000 to 150,000 clones detected, around nine tenths appear once; the ten largest clones hold approximately 1.4%. The V gene lost 1 base and the J gene lost 3 bases, with 11 bases spanning the gap. CDR1 is SGHRS and CDR2 is YFSETQ in the germline V gene. CDR3 size: 15 residues. The data stem from a study of blood T cell repertoires in COVID-19. Study at large: The United States, Italy and Spain were the sources of the acute and convalescent COVID-19 samples. T cells, B-cell-depleted T cells, or PBMCs supplied cDNA or gDNA.

Sequencing was performed on peripheral blood. The clonotype originates from a human donor in a cohort sampled during active COVID-19. The chain carries TRBV5-1 and TRBJ2-1; maybe TRBD2 (5 bases). In DNA, the CDR3 is TGCGCCAGCAGCTTGTTTCGGGATTACTACAATGAGCAGTTCTTC. Protein: CASSLFRDYYNEQFF.